The TCR beta chain described here comes from a study of OX40 agonist ivuxolimab in advanced cancers. In the study overall: Ivuxolimab, an antibody that agonizes OX40 (CD134), was administered to the patients.

A history of autoimmune disease or systemic immunosuppression excluded patients. CDR1 is MNHEY and CDR2 is SMNVEV in the germline V gene (reference sequence). The CDR3 spans 15 residues. V was pared by 5 bases and J by 3 bases, with 14 bases between. Assay: immunoSEQ multiplex PCR; the TCRdb copy retains only in-frame clones and omits some. The sample records some 83,000 clones, roughly nine tenths being singletons. The sample was CD4+ or CD8+ T cells sorted from blood, taken in a trial of the OX40 agonist ivuxolimab. The rearrangement joins TRBV27 to TRBJ1-5; the D gene is possibly TRBD1 (5 bases). The clonotype was recovered from an adult with an advanced solid tumor such as melanoma, head and neck, liver or kidney cancer. The CDR3 is CASSPIPGHNQPQHF. The CDR3 coding sequence is TGTGCCAGCAGTCCAATACCGGGGCACAATCAGCCCCAGCATTTT.